Listed below are T cell receptor beta chains from one sample, sequenced in a study of CD8 T cells in Susac syndrome. TCRdb passed the immunoSEQ multiplex PCR reads through MiXCR, listing each CDR3 protein once. The sample holds 90,000 to 150,000 distinct CDR3 sequences, about nine tenths seen once. The specimen sequenced was CD8+ T cells from PBMCs. Source of these receptors: a human donor in good health. Each CDR3 is given with its conserved first and last residue. Fields, in order: J gene, clone size, D gene, V gene, CDR3 DNA, CDR3 protein. The D gene is left open where the match is weak. Size values are once, few and many counts, or a class for expanded clones, and some rows have none.

>TRBJ2-1|-|-|TRBV13
TGTGCCAGCAGCTCCGTCCTGAACAATGAGCAGTTCTTC
CASSSVLNNEQFF
>TRBJ1-2|once|-|TRBV6-2/TRBV6-3
TGTGCCAGCAGCCCAGTTCTGGACAGCTATGGCTACACCTTC
CASSPVLDSYGYTF
>TRBJ2-2|-|TRBD1|TRBV12-3/TRBV12-4
TGTGCCAGCAGTGAGCGACAGGGGAAGGGAGAGCTGTTTTTT
CASSERQGKGELFF
>TRBJ2-6|-|-|TRBV25-1
TGTGCCAGCGGCCATCTAGGGGGACAAACCTTCTCTGGGGTCAACGTCCTGACTTTC
CASGHLGGQTFSGVNVLTF
>TRBJ1-2|-|-|TRBV6-2/TRBV6-3
TGTGCCAGCAGTTGGACTGTAACCGGCTATGGCTACACCTTC
CASSWTVTGYGYTF
>TRBJ2-1|few|-|TRBV7-2
TGTGCCAGCAGCTTGGACAGAGCCTACAATGAGCAGTTCTTC
CASSLDRAYNEQFF
>TRBJ1-6|once|TRBD1|TRBV15
TGTGCCACCAGCAGGGTCCCCAGACCGGGACAGGGGGCCTCACCCCTCCACTTT
CATSRVPRPGQGASPLHF
>TRBJ2-3|-|TRBD2|TRBV11-2
TGTGCCAGCAGCCTGGGACTAGGAGGCACAGATACGCAGTATTTT
CASSLGLGGTDTQYF
>TRBJ2-4|-|TRBD1|TRBV27
TGTGCCAGCAGTTCCCGACAGGGGGCAACCAAAAACATTCAGTACTTC
CASSSRQGATKNIQYF
>TRBJ2-1|-|-|TRBV30
TGTGCCTGGACGAGGCGCCTAGGGACCAGTGATGAGCAGTTCTTC
CAWTRRLGTSDEQFF
>TRBJ2-4|-|-|TRBV6-2/TRBV6-3
TGTGCCAGCAGTTTACAGGATCAAGCCAAAAACATTCAGTACTTC
CASSLQDQAKNIQYF
>TRBJ2-7|-|-|TRBV20-1
TGCAGTGCAGGGACATTAGAAGGCCCCAACTACGAGCAGTACTTC
CSAGTLEGPNYEQYF
>TRBJ2-1|-|-|TRBV6-2/TRBV6-3
TGTGCCAGCAGTTTGCAGGGGCGCGGTGAGCAGTTCTTC
CASSLQGRGEQFF
>TRBJ2-5|-|TRBD2|TRBV20-1
TGCAGTGCTAGAGATCTACTAGCGGGAGGGAGAGAGACCCAGTACTTC
CSARDLLAGGRETQYF
>TRBJ2-3|-|-|TRBV5-6
TGTGCCAGCAGCTTTACTCGATTAGATACGCAGTATTTT
CASSFTRLDTQYF
>TRBJ2-7|-|TRBD2|TRBV20-1
TGCAGTGCTAGAAGAGCGGGAGGATCCTACGAGCAGTACTTC
CSARRAGGSYEQYF
>TRBJ1-5|-|-|TRBV28
TGTGCCAGCAGCCAGTACAAGGGCGGGTATCAGCCCCAGCATTTT
CASSQYKGGYQPQHF
>TRBJ1-1|-|TRBD1|TRBV20-1
TGCAGTGCTAAACAGGGGGACACTGAAGCTTTCTTT
CSAKQGDTEAFF
>TRBJ2-1|-|-|TRBV5-1
TGCGCCAGCAGCTTGGCCTGGCACAGCGGTTCCTACAATGAGCAGTTCTTC
CASSLAWHSGSYNEQFF
>TRBJ1-1|-|-|TRBV30
TGTGCCTGGAGTTATACAGGGAACACTGAAGCTTTCTTT
CAWSYTGNTEAFF
>TRBJ1-1|-|-|TRBV15
TGTGCCATTGGGGGAGGAGGCCAGGTGAACACTGAAGCTTTCTTT
CAIGGGGQVNTEAFF
>TRBJ2-7|-|-|TRBV7-2
TGTGCCAGCAGCTTAGATGGGCAGCAGTACTTC
CASSLDGQQYF
>TRBJ2-1|once|-|TRBV25-1
TGTGCCAGCAGTGATTTTGAGCAGTTCTTC
CASSDFEQFF
>TRBJ2-5|-|-|TRBV7-2
TGTGCCAGCCGCCCAGGGAATCAAGAGACCCAGTACTTC
CASRPGNQETQYF
>TRBJ2-7|-|TRBD1|TRBV5-6
TGTGCCGGGTCGACAGGGTCCTCCTCCTACGAGCAGTACTTC
CAGSTGSSSYEQYF
>TRBJ1-1|-|-|TRBV20-1
TGCAGTGCTTCCCGTGATCAGAGAGGCACTGAAGCTTTCTTT
CSASRDQRGTEAFF
>TRBJ2-1|-|TRBD1|TRBV19
TGTGCCAGTAGTTTTCCTCCGGGACAGGGGCTTGGCGAGCAGTTCTTC
CASSFPPGQGLGEQFF
>TRBJ1-3|-|-|TRBV20-1
TGCAGTGCAGAACGTGGCGCGAACACCATATATTTT
CSAERGANTIYF
>TRBJ2-7|-|-|TRBV7-9
TGTGCCAGCAGCCCCGGGGCGGGGAAGGCCTACGAGCAGTACTTC
CASSPGAGKAYEQYF
>TRBJ1-1|-|-|TRBV7-9
TGTGCCAGCAGCTTAGGAGGGCAGAACACTGAAGCTTTCTTT
CASSLGGQNTEAFF
>TRBJ2-1|once|-|TRBV4-1
TGCGCCAGCAGCGACTATAGCAATGAGCAGTTCTTC
CASSDYSNEQFF
>TRBJ2-7|few|TRBD2|TRBV3-1
TGTGCCAGCAGCCAGGGACTAGCGGGCTCCTACGAGCAGTACTTC
CASSQGLAGSYEQYF
>TRBJ1-1|-|-|TRBV6-1
TGTGCCAGCAGTGAGGAGTTTCCGAACACTGAAGCTTTCTTT
CASSEEFPNTEAFF
>TRBJ2-3|-|-|TRBV29-1
TGCAGCGTCCCAGGGAATGGGGTTGCAGATACGCAGTATTTT
CSVPGNGVADTQYF
>TRBJ2-5|-|-|TRBV12-5
TGTGCTAGTGCCGCGGGTCAGGAGTCGCTTGGGACCCAGTACTTC
CASAAGQESLGTQYF
>TRBJ2-1|-|TRBD1|TRBV18
TGTGCCAGCTCATCGGGACAGGGGAGCTACAATGAGCAGTTCTTC
CASSSGQGSYNEQFF
>TRBJ1-5|-|-|TRBV20-1
TGCAGTGCTCGCTCAGGGCTGGCCCAGCATTTT
CSARSGLAQHF
>TRBJ2-2|-|TRBD2|TRBV20-1
TGCAGTGCCGAGGATGCGGGAGCTGTCACCGGGGAGCTGTTTTTT
CSAEDAGAVTGELFF
>TRBJ1-1|-|-|TRBV9
TGTGCCAGCAGCGTGGAAGGAGAGAACACTGAAGCTTTCTTT
CASSVEGENTEAFF
>TRBJ2-7|-|-|TRBV19
TGTGCCAGTAGTTGGGGAGGCTCCTACGAGCAGTACTTC
CASSWGGSYEQYF
>TRBJ1-6|-|TRBD1|TRBV6-2/TRBV6-3
TGTGCCAGTTCCGACAGGGGAGGATCACCCCTCCACTTT
CASSDRGGSPLHF
>TRBJ1-6|-|-|TRBV6-5
TGTGCCAGCACCCGGGATGTGCGTAATTCACCCCTCCACTTT
CASTRDVRNSPLHF
>TRBJ1-1|-|-|TRBV20-1
TGCAGTGCTAGAGAAATCGCCGGGACCGAAGCTTTCTTT
CSAREIAGTEAFF
>TRBJ2-7|-|-|TRBV5-1
TGCGCCAGCAGCTTGGCTGCCAGCCCCTACGAGCAGTACTTC
CASSLAASPYEQYF
>TRBJ2-7|-|-|TRBV28
TGTGCCAGCACACCGAGGGCCCCCGAGCAGTACTTC
CASTPRAPEQYF
>TRBJ2-1|-|-|TRBV20-1
TGCAGTTCTAGGGACCATGAGCAGTTCTTC
CSSRDHEQFF
>TRBJ2-7|-|TRBD1|TRBV5-1
TGCGCCAGCAGTGGACAGGCAGCCTCCTACGAGCAGTACTTC
CASSGQAASYEQYF
>TRBJ1-1|-|-|TRBV18
TGTGCCAGCTCACAGTACAGGGACACTGAAGCTTTCTTT
CASSQYRDTEAFF
>TRBJ2-1|once|-|TRBV19
TGTGCCAGTAGTCCCGGTGCCGTCAACAATGAGCAGTTCTTC
CASSPGAVNNEQFF
>TRBJ2-5|-|-|TRBV20-1
TGCAGTGCTGAAAAAGAGACCCAGTACTTC
CSAEKETQYF